A selection of T cell receptor beta chains follows, all from one sample in a study of T cells in Graves' hyperthyroidism and ophthalmopathy. TCRdb re-analysed the multiplex PCR reads in MiXCR, keeping a single row per CDR3 protein. The sample records hundreds of thousands of distinct CDR3 sequences, roughly 15% being singletons. Sequenced sample: blood. These receptors were taken from a woman aged 45-65 years with Graves' ophthalmopathy. Each CDR3 is given with its conserved first and last residue. The order of the fields is V gene, clone size, J gene, D gene, CDR3 protein, CDR3 DNA. A D gene is named only where the DNA matches it firmly. Clone size is not always given. Where it is, it says once, few, many or a class for expanded clones.

TRBV11-2	many	TRBJ2-7	NA	CASSLDRGDMQYF	TGTGCCAGCAGCTTAGATCGGGGGGACATGCAGTACTTC
TRBV15	NA	TRBJ1-1	NA	CATSRDLEFMNTEAFF	TGTGCCACCAGCAGAGATCTCGAGTTCATGAACACTGAAGCTTTCTTT
TRBV5-1	many	TRBJ1-1	TRBD1	CASSFTGGFGAITEAFF	TGCGCCAGCAGCTTCACAGGGGGCTTTGGCGCAATCACTGAAGCTTTCTTT
TRBV7-9	NA	TRBJ2-3	NA	CASSFGKGGGEDTQYF	TGTGCCAGCAGCTTCGGGAAAGGGGGAGGGGAAGATACGCAGTATTTT
TRBV27	many	TRBJ2-3	NA	CASSLQGTTDTQYF	TGTGCCAGCAGTTTACAGGGGACGACAGATACGCAGTATTTT
TRBV6-5	NA	TRBJ2-7	TRBD2	CASSYLGLATYEQYF	TGTGCCAGCAGTTATCTGGGACTAGCCACCTACGAGCAGTACTTC
TRBV28	many	TRBJ2-5	NA	CASSLVGEYSGETQYF	TGTGCCAGCAGTTTAGTGGGCGAATACAGTGGGGAGACCCAGTACTTC
TRBV6-5	NA	TRBJ1-5	TRBD1	CASSYPRTGVRDQPQHF	TGTGCCAGCAGTTACCCCAGGACAGGGGTTCGCGATCAGCCCCAGCATTTT
TRBV5-1	NA	TRBJ2-3	NA	CASSLRVGRTDTQYF	TGCGCCAGCAGCTTGCGCGTGGGTCGCACAGATACGCAGTATTTT
TRBV3-1	NA	TRBJ2-5	NA	CASSAEISGAETQYF	TGTGCCAGCAGCGCAGAGATCTCGGGCGCGGAGACCCAGTACTTC
TRBV11-2	NA	TRBJ1-5	NA	CASSLQGLPNQPQHF	TGTGCCAGCAGCTTACAAGGACTGCCGAATCAGCCCCAGCATTTT
TRBV9	many	TRBJ2-2	TRBD1	CASSVWDSQGGTGELFF	TGTGCCAGCAGCGTATGGGACAGTCAAGGTGGCACCGGGGAGCTGTTTTTT
TRBV29-1	many	TRBJ2-3	TRBD2	CSAGTSGRPPDTQYF	TGCAGCGCGGGGACTAGCGGCCGCCCCCCAGATACGCAGTATTTT
TRBV12-5	many	TRBJ2-1	NA	CASGTGRVQFF	TGTGCTAGTGGGACCGGGAGAGTGCAGTTCTTC
TRBV28	NA	TRBJ2-1	TRBD1	CASSYTPGQGANEQFF	TGTGCCAGCAGCTACACTCCGGGACAGGGGGCAAATGAGCAGTTCTTC
TRBV6-5	many	TRBJ1-5	NA	CASSYSGPGHQPQHF	TGTGCCAGCAGTTACTCGGGGCCGGGCCATCAGCCCCAGCATTTT
TRBV6-2/TRBV6-3	NA	TRBJ1-5	TRBD1	CASSRGQGLGVNQPQHF	TGTGCCAGCAGCCGCGGACAGGGTTTAGGAGTCAATCAGCCCCAGCATTTT
TRBV20-1	many	TRBJ2-1	NA	CSAERSGLYNEQFF	TGCAGTGCTGAGAGAAGCGGGCTTTACAATGAGCAGTTCTTC
TRBV10-2	many	TRBJ2-1	NA	CASRILGAEQFF	TGCGCCAGCAGGATCTTGGGGGCGGAGCAGTTCTTC
TRBV20-1	few	TRBJ1-6	TRBD1	CSARGSQGLNSPLHF	TGCAGTGCTAGAGGCTCACAGGGGCTTAATTCACCCCTCCACTTT
TRBV6-1	many	TRBJ1-4	NA	CASRTQPTNEKLFF	TGTGCCAGCAGGACACAGCCAACTAATGAAAAACTGTTTTTT
TRBV14	many	TRBJ2-1	NA	CASSQEGSYNEQFF	TGTGCCAGCAGCCAAGAGGGCTCCTACAATGAGCAGTTCTTC
TRBV7-6	NA	TRBJ2-5	TRBD1	CASSIDRGGTQYF	TGTGCCAGCAGCATCGACAGGGGCGGGACCCAGTACTTC
TRBV6-2/TRBV6-3	many	TRBJ2-2	NA	CASSYSTQGRWELFF	TGTGCCAGCAGTTACTCGACACAGGGTAGATGGGAGCTGTTTTTT
TRBV13	many	TRBJ2-7	TRBD1	CASSSGTGAYEQYF	TGTGCCAGCAGCTCCGGGACAGGCGCCTACGAGCAGTACTTC
TRBV29-1	many	TRBJ2-1	TRBD2	CSVVGLAADNEQFF	TGCAGCGTCGTCGGACTAGCGGCGGACAATGAGCAGTTCTTC
TRBV20-1	many	TRBJ2-7	TRBD2	CSASTKGGLAGGVGYEQYF	TGCAGTGCTAGCACAAAGGGGGGACTAGCGGGAGGGGTCGGGTACGAGCAGTACTTC
TRBV9	NA	TRBJ2-2	TRBD2	CASSVRTAGGTNTGELFF	TGTGCCAGCAGCGTACGAACAGCGGGAGGAACGAACACCGGGGAGCTGTTTTTT
TRBV27	NA	TRBJ1-1	NA	CASSLLGSEASF	TGTGCCAGCAGTTTACTTGGCTCTGAAGCTTCCTTT
TRBV20-1	NA	TRBJ2-7	NA	CSARDSLAVNYEQYF	TGCAGTGCTAGAGATTCCCTAGCAGTCAACTACGAGCAGTACTTC
TRBV27	NA	TRBJ1-1	NA	CASGYPGAEAFF	TGTGCCAGCGGTTACCCAGGGGCTGAAGCTTTCTTT
TRBV29-1	NA	TRBJ2-1	TRBD2	CSVHASGMTSYNEQFF	TGCAGCGTTCACGCTAGCGGGATGACCTCCTACAATGAGCAGTTCTTC
TRBV5-1	many	TRBJ1-2	NA	CASSSAGSPGNYGYTF	TGCGCCAGCAGCTCGGCAGGGTCTCCCGGGAACTATGGCTACACCTTC
TRBV6-2/TRBV6-3	many	TRBJ2-7	TRBD2	CASSPLAGGPREQYF	TGTGCCAGCAGTCCCCTAGCGGGAGGGCCTCGGGAGCAGTACTTC
TRBV18	many	TRBJ2-1	TRBD1	CASSPFGDRAYNEQFF	TGTGCCAGCTCACCATTTGGGGACAGGGCTTACAATGAGCAGTTCTTC
TRBV6-5	NA	TRBJ1-4	TRBD1	CASSYSDRGEKLFF	TGTGCCAGCAGTTACTCGGACAGGGGCGAAAAACTGTTTTTT
TRBV6-2/TRBV6-3	many	TRBJ2-7	TRBD1	CASRDRVFHEQYF	TGTGCCAGCAGGGACAGGGTATTCCACGAGCAGTACTTC
TRBV5-1	NA	TRBJ2-3	NA	CASSLVRLNGRGTDTQYF	TGCGCCAGCAGCTTGGTAAGGTTAAACGGCCGTGGCACAGATACGCAGTATTTT
TRBV30	many	TRBJ1-5	TRBD1	CAWSVGTGPQPQHF	TGTGCCTGGAGTGTAGGGACAGGGCCCCAGCCCCAGCATTTT
TRBV7-6	many	TRBJ2-3	NA	CASSLVFRTDTQYF	TGTGCCAGCAGCTTAGTTTTTCGCACAGATACGCAGTATTTT
TRBV28	many	TRBJ1-1	TRBD1	CASSATGVHTEAFF	TGTGCCAGCAGTGCTACAGGGGTTCACACTGAAGCTTTCTTT
TRBV4-3	few	TRBJ2-1	TRBD2	CASSPGLAGLNEQFF	TGCGCCAGCAGCCCCGGCCTAGCGGGATTGAATGAGCAGTTCTTC
TRBV7-9	NA	TRBJ1-1	NA	CASSRGLNTDAFF	TGTGCCAGCAGCCGCGGTTTGAACACTGATGCTTTCTTT
TRBV3-1	few	TRBJ2-5	TRBD1	CASSLGTVLQETQYF	TGTGCCAGCAGCCTAGGGACAGTTTTACAAGAGACCCAGTACTTC
TRBV11-3	many	TRBJ2-2	NA	CASSLFQGTGELFF	TGTGCCAGCAGCTTATTTCAGGGCACCGGGGAGCTGTTTTTT
TRBV4-3	many	TRBJ2-6	NA	CASSQDDSSGANVLTF	TGCGCCAGCAGCCAAGATGACTCCTCTGGGGCCAACGTCCTGACTTTC
TRBV6-2/TRBV6-3	many	TRBJ2-3	NA	CASSSHIGNTDTQYF	TGTGCCAGCAGCTCCCATATAGGGAACACAGATACGCAGTATTTT
TRBV6-2/TRBV6-3	many	TRBJ1-1	NA	CASSYVLNTEAFF	TGTGCCAGCAGTTACGTCCTGAACACTGAAGCTTTCTTT
TRBV27	many	TRBJ2-1	TRBD2	CASSPAISGGSEQFF	TGTGCCAGCAGTCCCGCAATCTCTGGCGGGAGTGAGCAGTTCTTC
TRBV27	NA	TRBJ2-4	TRBD2	CASSFGSGRAVKNIQYF	TGTGCCAGCAGTTTTGGTAGCGGGAGGGCCGTCAAAAACATTCAGTACTTC
TRBV18	few	TRBJ1-1	NA	CASTSDPNTEAFF	TGTGCCAGCACCTCCGACCCGAACACTGAAGCTTTCTTT
TRBV7-8	many	TRBJ1-4	NA	CASSLATGLPNEKLFF	TGTGCCAGCAGCTTAGCCACAGGGCTACCTAATGAAAAACTGTTTTTT
TRBV2	NA	TRBJ1-1	TRBD1	CATMDRVNAEAFF	TGTGCCACCATGGACAGGGTCAACGCTGAAGCTTTCTTT
TRBV29-1	NA	TRBJ1-1	TRBD1	CSLDRAFNTEAFF	TGCAGCTTAGACAGGGCTTTTAACACTGAAGCTTTCTTT
TRBV5-8	few	TRBJ2-7	NA	CASSPARAYEQYF	TGTGCCAGCAGCCCAGCTAGAGCCTACGAGCAGTACTTC
TRBV20-1	few	TRBJ2-7	TRBD2	CSAARTSGRTEQYF	TGCAGTGCTGCACGGACTAGCGGGAGAACCGAGCAGTACTTC
TRBV12-3/TRBV12-4	NA	TRBJ2-7	TRBD1	CASSQIDRTGRGEQYF	TGTGCCAGCAGTCAGATAGACCGGACAGGAAGAGGGGAGCAGTACTTC
TRBV2	many	TRBJ1-5	NA	CASSEVQINQPQHF	TGTGCCAGCAGTGAAGTACAGATAAATCAGCCCCAGCATTTT
TRBV28	many	TRBJ1-5	NA	CASSLTDQPQHF	TGTGCCAGCAGTCTTACCGATCAGCCCCAGCATTTT
TRBV18	many	TRBJ2-1	TRBD2	CASSAGTSPNEQFF	TGTGCCAGCTCAGCCGGGACTAGCCCCAATGAGCAGTTCTTC